A single sample gave rise to the 18 T cell receptor beta chains below, sequenced in a study of beta chain features in type 1 diabetes. Study-level results: Within each of all four CD4+ subsets, Type 1 diabetes patients had TCRB CDR3s that were moderately but significantly shorter.

Expressed TCRB transcripts got sequenced, as all isolated RNA was reverse transcribed. Assay: immunoSEQ multiplex PCR; the TCRdb copy retains only in-frame clones and omits some. The table shows over 150,000 clones, with approximately 10% occurring only once. The antigens for these receptors are not known. The sequencing sample was made of central memory CD4+ T cells from blood. These TCRs come from a man younger than 40 with type 1 diabetes.

V usage is TRBV2 and J usage is TRBJ2-7; 10 bases agree with TRBD2. Trimming at V came to 6 bases and at J to 6 bases, leaving 8 bases not matched to a gene. Germline CDR1 reads SNHLY; CDR2 reads FYNNEI. The CDR3 is 14 amino acids. The CDR3 DNA reads TGTGCCAGCAGGGCTAGCGGGAGTTCGGGCGAGCAGTACTTC. It translates to CASRASGSSGEQYF.

This clone was counted at least ten times. The V gene is TRBV19, the J gene TRBJ2-7; 9 positions match TRBD1. Per germline, CDR1 LNHDA and CDR2 SQIVND (reference sequence). With V trimmed by 8 bases and J by 2 bases, 7 bases remained unmatched. CDR3 length equals 14 residues. The CDR3 is CASRNRDRAYEQYF. The CDR3 DNA follows: TGTGCCAGTCGAAACCGGGACAGGGCCTACGAGCAGTACTTC.

This chain connects TRBV27 to TRBJ1-5; D ambiguous. This CDR3 has 13 residues. The germline V gene has CDR1 MNHEY and CDR2 SMNVEV (reference sequence). V was pared by 0 bases and J by 6 bases, with 6 bases between. The chain's CDR3 is CASSLSEVQPQHF. In nucleotides, the CDR3 is TGTGCCAGCAGTTTATCGGAGGTTCAGCCCCAGCATTTT.

The rearrangement uses TRBV28 and TRBJ2-7, with D unresolved. The V gene lost 7 bases and the J gene lost 4 bases, with 20 bases spanning the gap. Germline V CDR1 and CDR2: MDHEN, SYDVKM. The length of the CDR3 is 15 residues. The CDR3 nucleotides are TGTGCCAGCACCCAAATCGGTAGCCTAACATACGAGCAGTACTTC. It yields the protein CASTQIGSLTYEQYF.

The chain combines TRBV5-1 with TRBJ1-3; D not certain. V was trimmed by 1 base and J by 0 bases, leaving 14 bases between them. There are 17 residues in the CDR3. CDR1 and CDR2 from the germline V gene are SGHRS and YFSETQ. This chain's CDR3 is CASSLNGEGTSGNTIYF. CDR3 nucleotides: TGCGCCAGCAGCTTGAATGGGGAGGGCACCTCTGGAAACACCATATATTTT.

The chain has TRBV15 and TRBJ2-1; D not certain. Germline V gene lookup returns CDR1 LNHNV and CDR2 YYDKDF (reference sequence). Trimming removed 0 bases from V and 1 base from J, with 16 bases in between. The CDR3 covers 18 residues. The CDR3 loop is CATSRDYLEKRSYNEQFF. The CDR3 DNA is TGTGCCACCAGCAGAGATTACCTTGAGAAGCGTTCCTACAATGAGCAGTTCTTC. The full variable domain, its missing parts supplied by reference TRBV15 and TRBJ2-1, is DAMVIQNPRYQVTQFGKPVTLSCSQTLNHNVMYWYQQKSSQAPKLLFHYYDKDFNNEADTPDNFQSRRPNTSFCFLDIRSPGLGDTAMYLCATSRDYLEKRSYNEQFFGPGTRLTVL.

The J gene is TRBJ2-5, the V gene TRBV9, with no clear D. The CDR3 loop spans 14 amino acids. The V end lost 0 bases, the J end lost 2 bases, and 8 bases lay between the germline ends. Per germline, CDR1 SGDLS and CDR2 YYNGEE. CDR3: CASSVGRYQETQYF. The CDR3 DNA sequence: TGTGCCAGCAGCGTAGGCAGATATCAAGAGACCCAGTACTTC.

The chain is built from TRBV27 and TRBJ2-5; 11 nucleotides line up with TRBD2. V was clipped by 6 bases and J by 7 bases; unmatched bases: 4. Germline assignment: CDR1 MNHEY and CDR2 SMNVEV (reference sequence). The CDR3 is 13 residues long. CDR3 sequence reads: CASRTSGMRTQYF. CDR3 bases: TGTGCCAGCAGGACTAGCGGGATGAGGACCCAGTACTTC.

This clone was counted a few times. The chain is built from TRBV7-8 and TRBJ2-3; unclear D gene. Germline CDR1 SGHVS, CDR2 FQNEAQ. Trimming pared 0 bases from V and 5 bases from J, leaving 12 bases between. The CDR3 length is 15 residues. Here the CDR3 reads CASSLAPPRRDTQYF. CDR3 in DNA: TGTGCCAGCAGCTTAGCGCCACCGAGAAGAGATACGCAGTATTTT.

The gene calls are TRBV18 and TRBJ2-5, with 7 bases aligning to TRBD1. J gave up 5 bases and V 5 bases, and 8 bases lay outside the gene matches. CDR3 length equals 14 residues. From germline, CDR1 is KGHSH and CDR2 LQKENI. CDR3 sequence: CASSLTRGQETQYF. Here the CDR3 DNA reads TGTGCCAGCTCATTGACGAGGGGGCAGGAGACCCAGTACTTC.

The chain uses TRBV2 and TRBJ2-1, with D perhaps TRBD2 (7 bases). The CDR3 is 15 residues long. The germline V and J ends were trimmed by 2 bases and 5 bases, with 13 bases remaining between them. CDR1 and CDR2 from the germline V gene are SNHLY and FYNNEI. The CDR3 reads CASSEFGGANNEQFF. DNA of the CDR3: TGTGCCAGCAGTGAATTTGGGGGGGCTAACAATGAGCAGTTCTTC.

There are a few counts of this clone. The V and J genes are TRBV19 and TRBJ2-1, with a tentative D call TRBD2 (5 bases). V was cut by 10 bases and J by 6 bases, with 19 bases left in between. CDR1 is LNHDA and CDR2 is SQIVND in the germline V gene (reference sequence). The CDR3 has 14 residues. The CDR3 here is CATSRRRSGNEQFF. CDR3 coding DNA: TGTGCCACTTCGAGGAGGAGGTCCGGCAATGAGCAGTTCTTC. Based on the CDR3 plus reference TRBV19 and TRBJ2-1, the full variable domain is DGGITQSPKYLFRKEGQNVTLSCEQNLNHDAMYWYRQDPGQGLRLIYYSQIVNDFQKGDIAEGYSVSREKKESFPLTVTSAQKNPTAFYLCATSRRRSGNEQFFGPGTRLTVL.

The chain is built from TRBV7-9 and TRBJ2-6; D gene uncertain. Germline lookup yields CDR1 SEHNR and CDR2 FQNEAQ (reference sequence). The germline V and J ends were trimmed by 3 bases and 0 bases, with 9 bases remaining between them. This CDR3 spans 16 amino acids. The CDR3 protein is CASSLVPSSGANVLTF. The CDR3, as DNA: TGTGCCAGCAGCTTGGTACCTAGCTCTGGGGCCAACGTCCTGACTTTC.

This clone was seen a few times. This rearrangement joins TRBV7-9 to TRBJ1-3, with D tentatively TRBD1 (6 bases). Germline CDR1 reads SEHNR; CDR2 reads FQNEAQ (reference sequence). Deletions cut 3 bases from V and 2 bases from J, with 11 bases between. This CDR3 is built from 15 residues. The CDR3 nucleotides are TGTGCCAGCAGCTTCAGGGGTCTCCCTGGAAACACCATATATTTT. Translated: CASSFRGLPGNTIYF. Full variable domain (missing parts from reference TRBV7-9 and TRBJ1-3): DTGVSQNPRHKITKRGQNVTFRCDPISEHNRLYWYRQTLGQGPEFLTYFQNEAQLEKSRLLSDRFSAERPKGSFSTLEIQRTEQGDSAMYLCASSFRGLPGNTIYFGEGSWLTVV.

This clone was detected a few times. The rearrangement links TRBV7-3 to TRBJ1-2; perhaps TRBD1 as D (6 bases). Germline CDR1 and CDR2: SGHTA and FQGTGA. The CDR3 has 13 residues. The V gene lost 5 bases and the J gene lost 8 bases, with 15 bases spanning the gap. The DNA for the CDR3 is TGTGCCAGCAGCCCCTACAGGGACGGGGGCTACACCTTC. The encoded protein is CASSPYRDGGYTF.

This clone was counted between two and nine times. The V gene is TRBV4-3, the J gene TRBJ1-3; no reliable D call. This CDR3 has 14 residues. V was clipped by 0 bases and J by 2 bases, with 5 bases between them. Germline assignment: CDR1 LGHNA and CDR2 YSLEER. In nucleotides, the CDR3 is TGCGCCAGCAGCCAAGAACTAGCTGGAAACACCATATATTTT. Protein product: CASSQELAGNTIYF.

This clone came up a few times. The V gene is TRBV5-1, the J gene TRBJ2-5, with D uncertain. CDR3 length: 15 amino acids. Trimming took 4 bases from V and 5 from J, leaving 18 bases between them. CDR1 SGHRS and CDR2 YFSETQ come from the germline V gene. The CDR3 sequence is CASSPDAGPEETQYF. The CDR3 bases are TGCGCCAGCAGCCCTGATGCAGGTCCAGAGGAGACCCAGTACTTC.

This clone has more than one count but fewer than ten. The chain carries TRBV28 and TRBJ2-1; perhaps TRBD2 as D (6 bases). CDR1 and CDR2 from the germline V gene are MDHEN and SYDVKM. This CDR3 is 15 amino acids long. The germline V and J ends were trimmed by 4 bases and 6 bases, with 16 bases remaining between them. This CDR3 reads CASSSAASVFNEQFF. DNA of the CDR3: TGTGCCAGCAGTTCAGCCGCTAGCGTCTTCAATGAGCAGTTCTTC.